Below are 13 T cell receptor beta chains sequenced from a single sample in a study of blood T cell repertoires in COVID-19. Profiling relied on immunoSEQ multiplex PCR, and the TCRdb table lists in-frame clones only, not all of them. The repertoire holds over 300,000 clones, roughly 90% seen once, with 1% to 1.5% in the top ten. The sequenced sample was peripheral blood. The receptors derive from a middle-aged man with acute or convalescent COVID-19.

The V and J genes are TRBV6-1 and TRBJ1-4; D not resolved. V lost 2 bases, J lost 6 bases, and 7 bases lay in between. The CDR3 runs 13 residues. Germline CDR1 MNHNS, CDR2 SASEGT. The CDR3 spells CASSEQEYEKLFF. The CDR3 bases are TGTGCCAGCAGTGAACAAGAGTATGAAAAACTGTTTTTT.

This clone was found a few times. This sequence joins TRBV19 and TRBJ1-1; D may be TRBD1 (5 bases). Trimming took off 6 bases at V and 0 bases at J, with 8 bases between the two ends. This CDR3 has 13 amino acids. Germline assignment: CDR1 LNHDA and CDR2 SQIVND (reference sequence). CDR3 sequence: CASRATVNTEAFF. The DNA for the CDR3 is TGTGCCAGTAGGGCGACAGTGAACACTGAAGCTTTCTTT.

The rearrangement uses TRBV19 and TRBJ2-7; 7 nucleotides align to TRBD2. J gave up 6 bases and V 1 base, and 6 bases lay outside the gene matches. This CDR3 has 14 amino acids. The germline V gene has CDR1 LNHDA and CDR2 SQIVND (reference sequence). CDR3 in DNA: TGTGCCAGTAGTATAGTCGCGGGGGAGTCCGAGCAGTACTTC. The encoded protein is CASSIVAGESEQYF.

The V call is TRBV9, the J call TRBJ2-1, with 7 nucleotides matching TRBD2. The CDR3 loop spans 15 amino acids. J lost 4 bases, V lost 5 bases, and 9 bases had no gene match. The germline CDR1 and CDR2 sequences are SGDLS and YYNGEE. The CDR3 sequence: CASSLTGTTYNEQFF. DNA of the CDR3: TGTGCCAGCAGTTTGACCGGGACTACATACAATGAGCAGTTCTTC.

The J gene is TRBJ1-1, the V gene TRBV18; D is possibly TRBD1 (5 bases). The CDR3 totals 14 residues. V lost 6 bases, J lost 4 bases, and 15 bases lay in between. Germline V gene sequence: CDR1 KGHSH, CDR2 LQKENI. The CDR3 sequence is CASSPEGQGTEAFF. In DNA form, the CDR3 reads TGTGCCAGCTCGCCAGAAGGGCAGGGCACTGAAGCTTTCTTT.

This clone was observed a single time. The chain employs TRBV2 and TRBJ1-1; 7 positions match TRBD1. Germline values: CDR1 SNHLY, CDR2 FYNNEI. V was pared by 4 bases and J by 5 bases, with 10 bases of the junction left unmatched. The CDR3 covers 15 residues. In nucleotides, the CDR3 is TGTGCCAGCAGTGGAAAGACAGGGATAACGACTGAAGCTTTCTTT. This sequence encodes CASSGKTGITTEAFF.

The rearrangement links TRBV6-5 to TRBJ2-1; D call uncertain. Trimming took 5 bases from V and 15 from J, leaving 17 bases between them. This CDR3 region has 12 residues. Germline CDR1 is MNHEY and CDR2 is SVGAGI. The CDR3 sequence: CASSHRVERRFF. CDR3 DNA sequence: TGTGCCAGCAGTCACCGGGTAGAGAGACGGTTCTTC.

The gene calls are TRBV11-2 and TRBJ1-2; D might be TRBD1 (5 bases). The ends were cut back, 1 base at V and 3 bases at J, with 12 bases in the middle. Germline V gene sequence: CDR1 SGHAT, CDR2 FQNNGV. This CDR3 comprises 15 residues. The CDR3 loop reads CASSLGAGSHYGYTF. DNA for the CDR3: TGTGCCAGCAGCTTAGGGGCAGGGTCCCACTATGGCTACACCTTC.

The genes are TRBV4-2 and TRBJ2-1; 7 nucleotides match TRBD2. The length of the CDR3 is 16 residues. V trimming: 0 bases; J trimming: 5 bases; junction bases outside the gene matches: 7. The V gene's germline CDR1 is LGHNA and CDR2 YNFKEQ. The CDR3 region is CASSQELRELNNEQFF. The CDR3 bases are TGTGCCAGCAGCCAAGAGTTGCGGGAGTTAAACAATGAGCAGTTCTTC.

The chain joins TRBV5-1 to TRBJ1-4; the match to TRBD1 covers 7 bases. The V segment lost 4 bases and the J segment 1 base; nucleotides outside the gene matches: 10. The CDR3 has 17 amino acids. From germline, CDR1 is SGHRS and CDR2 YFSETQ. The CDR3 loop reads CASSLQKGTVTNEKLFF. For the CDR3, the DNA is TGCGCCAGCAGCCTCCAAAAAGGGACAGTAACTAATGAAAAACTGTTTTTT.

The CDR3 nucleotides are TGTGCCAGCACCCTTCCCAGGTCCCCCTACGAGCAGTACTTC. Translation gives CASTLPRSPYEQYF. This chain joins TRBV28 and TRBJ2-7, with no clear D. This CDR3 region has 14 residues. Trimming stripped 7 bases from V and 2 bases from J, with 15 bases between. Germline loops: CDR1 MDHEN, CDR2 SYDVKM.

This clone was picked up one time. The chain has TRBV6-5 and TRBJ1-1; D is possibly TRBD1 (5 bases). Germline V gene lookup returns CDR1 MNHEY and CDR2 SVGAGI. CDR3 length: 13 amino acids. V lost 8 bases to trimming and J lost 0 bases, with 10 bases between them. The CDR3 reads CASGGTLNTEAFF. The CDR3 DNA is TGTGCCAGCGGGGGGACGCTGAACACTGAAGCTTTCTTT.

This clone occurred once. The J gene is TRBJ1-4, the V gene TRBV7-7, with 7 bases lining up with TRBD1. This CDR3 contains 17 residues. Looked up from germline, CDR1 is SSHAT and CDR2 is FNYEAQ (reference sequence). Written as DNA, the CDR3 is TGTGCTAGCGGGAATTGGGGACAGCTAGGAACTAATGAAAAACTGTTTTTT. It specifies CASGNWGQLGTNEKLFF. The full variable domain, with the rest looked up from reference TRBV7-7 and TRBJ1-4, is GAGVSQSPRYKVTKRGQDVTLRCDPISSHATLYWYQQALGQGPEFLTYFNYEAQPDKSGLPSDRFSAERPEGSISTLTIQRTEQRDSAMYRCASGNWGQLGTNEKLFFGSGTQLSVL.